The 16 T cell receptor beta chains below all came from one sample that was sequenced in a study of T cell responses to AZD1222 COVID-19 vaccine. The protocol was immunoSEQ multiplex PCR, while the TCRdb copy is restricted to in-frame clones and leaves out a portion. The repertoire has about 140,000 clones, 85% to 90% of them found once; the top ten carry 1.5% to 2%. The sample in question was peripheral blood, obtained 28 days after the second AZD1222 dose. The receptors come from an adult who received the AZD1222 COVID-19 vaccine.

The chain carries TRBV21-1 and TRBJ2-7; TRBD2, the D gene given by the table, was not confirmed from the DNA. TRBV21-1 is annotated as a pseudogene. The CDR3 extends over 17 amino acids. The CDR3 DNA reads TGTGCCAGCAGCAGTGCGGCCTCAGGCCGGGATTCCTACGAGCAGTACTTC. It specifies CASSSAASGRDSYEQYF.

The V call is TRBV7-2, the J call TRBJ1-6; unclear D gene. The ends were cut back, 5 bases at V and 7 bases at J, with 18 bases in the middle. This CDR3 has 16 amino acids. The germline CDR1 and CDR2 sequences are SGHTA and FQGNSA. The CDR3 protein is CASSPAAGAMNSPLHF. CDR3 nucleotide sequence: TGTGCCAGCAGCCCAGCCGCGGGTGCTATGAATTCACCCCTCCACTTT.

The chain combines TRBV2 with TRBJ1-1; D is possibly TRBD1 (5 bases). The CDR3 has 11 amino acids. CDR1 is SNHLY and CDR2 is FYNNEI in the germline V gene. V lost 5 bases to trimming and J lost 10 bases, with 11 bases between them. CDR3 region: CASSLIGGAFF. CDR3 nucleotide sequence: TGTGCCAGCAGTCTAATCGGGGGAGCTTTCTTT.

The genes are TRBV7-2 and TRBJ2-3; possibly TRBD1 or TRBD2 for D (5 bases each). V gave up 6 bases and J gave up 2 bases, with 9 bases separating them. CDR1 and CDR2 (germline): SGHTA, FQGNSA. This CDR3 spans 13 amino acids. CDR3 bases: TGTGCCAGCAGGTCCGGGACCACAGATACGCAGTATTTT. Translating it yields CASRSGTTDTQYF.

The gene calls are TRBV5-1 and TRBJ2-6; TRBD1 agrees at 7 bases. The V gene end was trimmed by 3 bases and the J gene end by 0 bases; junction bases not matched to a gene: 9. Germline-derived CDR1 and CDR2 are SGHRS and YFSETQ. The CDR3 has 18 residues. CDR3 in amino acids: CASSSGQPKGSGANVLTF. CDR3 DNA: TGCGCCAGCAGCTCGGGACAGCCGAAAGGCTCTGGGGCCAACGTCCTGACTTTC.

The chain is built from TRBV6-5 and TRBJ1-2; no reliable D call. The V end was cut by 6 bases, the J end by 8 bases, with 16 bases between. CDR3 size: 13 residues. CDR1 is MNHEY, CDR2 SVGAGI, per germline. The CDR3 DNA follows: TGTGCCAGCAGCAGCATCAAGGGTTCGGGCTACACCTTC. Its protein product is CASSSIKGSGYTF.

The chain uses TRBV7-2 and TRBJ2-5, with D tentatively TRBD1 (6 bases). V was pared by 3 bases and J by 3 bases, with 11 bases between. CDR3 length: 14 amino acids. Looked up from germline, CDR1 is SGHTA and CDR2 is FQGNSA. In DNA form, the CDR3 reads TGTGCCAGCAGCTTCGCCGCAGGGGAAGAGACCCAGTACTTC. Amino acid sequence: CASSFAAGEETQYF.

V usage is TRBV11-2 and J usage is TRBJ1-2; a possible D gene is TRBD1 (5 bases). Trimming shortened V by 4 bases and J by 3 bases, and 15 bases separated the two germline ends. The CDR3 covers 15 residues. Germline V gene lookup returns CDR1 SGHAT and CDR2 FQNNGV. Here the CDR3 DNA reads TGTGCCAGCAGCTCACTTCGAAGGGGAGACTATGGCTACACCTTC. It encodes CASSSLRRGDYGYTF.

V is TRBV19 and J is TRBJ2-5, with TRBD2 matching over 9 bases. Germline V gene lookup returns CDR1 LNHDA and CDR2 SQIVND (reference sequence). V trimming: 3 bases; J trimming: 6 bases; junction bases outside the gene matches: 14. The CDR3 consists of 17 residues. Here the CDR3 reads CASSIAGSGGGVKTQYF. The CDR3 DNA reads as TGTGCCAGTAGTATTGCTGGTAGCGGGGGTGGGGTGAAGACCCAGTACTTC. The variable domain in full, completed from reference TRBV19 and TRBJ2-5, reads DGGITQSPKYLFRKEGQNVTLSCEQNLNHDAMYWYRQDPGQGLRLIYYSQIVNDFQKGDIAEGYSVSREKKESFPLTVTSAQKNPTAFYLCASSIAGSGGGVKTQYFGPGTRLLVL.

The CDR3 nucleotides read TGTGCCAGCACCCGTGGGGGTGGAAACACCATATATTTT. Protein sequence: CASTRGGGNTIYF. The rearrangement joins TRBV2 to TRBJ1-3; a possible D gene is TRBD1 (5 bases). Trimming shortened V by 7 bases and J by 3 bases, and 10 bases separated the two germline ends. CDR1 is SNHLY and CDR2 is FYNNEI in the germline V gene. The CDR3 loop spans 13 amino acids.

V gene TRBV19 combines with J gene TRBJ1-2; perhaps TRBD1 as D (5 bases). V lost 8 bases, J lost 9 bases, and 16 bases lay in between. Germline V gives CDR1 LNHDA, CDR2 SQIVND (reference sequence). The CDR3 is made up of 12 amino acids. In nucleotides, the CDR3 is TGTGCCAGTTCGACAGAACCTCGAAGCTACACCTTC. Its protein is CASSTEPRSYTF.

This CDR3 is CASRSGKPMYEQYF. DNA of the CDR3: TGTGCCAGCAGGTCTGGCAAACCTATGTACGAGCAGTACTTC. This chain links TRBV2 with TRBJ2-7; D call uncertain. The CDR3 totals 14 residues. V was cut by 6 bases and J by 4 bases, with 16 bases left in between. The germline gives CDR1 SNHLY, CDR2 FYNNEI. Full variable domain (missing parts from reference TRBV2 and TRBJ2-7): EPEVTQTPSHQVTQMGQEVILRCVPISNHLYFYWYRQILGQKVEFLVSFYNNEISEKSEIFDDQFSVERPDGSNFTLKIRSTKLEDSAMYFCASRSGKPMYEQYFGPGTRLTVT.

The V and J genes are TRBV21-1 and TRBJ2-7; the table gives TRBD2 as D, unverified against the DNA. TRBV21-1 is assigned pseudogene status. This CDR3 contains 11 residues. CDR3 amino acids: CASSGRVIQYV. DNA for the CDR3: TGTGCCAGCAGCGGGCGGGTTATCCAGTACGTC.

The rearrangement links TRBV5-8 to TRBJ2-5, with 7 nucleotides matching TRBD1. The CDR3 sequence is 15 residues long. Germline CDR1 and CDR2: SGHTS and YDEGEE. Trimming at V came to 4 bases and at J to 4 bases, leaving 10 bases not matched to a gene. The CDR3 DNA reads TGTGCCAGCAGCCCACAGGGGTGGGAAGGAGAGACCCAGTACTTC. This gives the protein CASSPQGWEGETQYF.

J is TRBJ2-2 and V is TRBV28; a weak D match, TRBD1 (5 bases). In germline, CDR1 is MDHEN, CDR2 SYDVKM. The V and J ends lost 7 bases and 0 bases respectively, with 15 bases between them. The CDR3 length is 16 residues. This CDR3 reads CASNEPGHTNTGELFF. CDR3 bases: TGTGCCAGCAACGAACCCGGACATACGAACACCGGGGAGCTGTTTTTT.

CDR3: CASTAGGGTSNSPLHF. CDR3 nucleotide sequence: TGCGCCAGCACAGCCGGCGGGGGGACCTCTAATTCACCCCTCCACTTT. The chain recombines TRBV5-1 with TRBJ1-6; D may be TRBD1 (5 bases). V was shortened by 6 bases and J by 6 bases, with 19 bases between the two germline ends. The CDR3 sequence is 16 residues long. CDR1 SGHRS and CDR2 YFSETQ come from the germline V gene.